The table lists the clone carrying this T cell receptor (beta chain) with a count of one. The antigen is unknown. 13 Jbeta primers and 60 Vbeta primers were used for the PCR. Data came from immunoSEQ multiplex PCR; TCRdb stores just in-frame clones and leaves some out. The table includes roughly 100,000 clones, approximately 81% detected once. The entry originates in a study of cytomegalovirus exposure and HLA in healthy donors. Findings and caveats of the study: Cytomegalovirus status, reportedly, was diagnosed with high specificity and sensitivity by the classifier.

CDR3 length equals 15 residues. Germline-derived CDR1 and CDR2 are KGHSH and LQKENI. V was clipped by 6 bases and J by 2 bases; unmatched bases: 6. The V and J genes are TRBV18 and TRBJ2-5; 10 bases align to TRBD2. This TCR was recovered from a man under 40 in good health and CMV-seronegative. The sequenced material came from PBMCs. In DNA form, the CDR3 reads TGTGCCAGCTCGCGGACTAGCGGCCCTCAAGAGACCCAGTACTTC. This translates into CASSRTSGPQETQYF.